This T cell receptor beta chain was sequenced in a study of T cells in Graves' hyperthyroidism and ophthalmopathy. With 6 bases clipped from V and 6 bases from J, the junction kept 10 bases outside the gene matches. Per the germline V gene, CDR1 is ENHRY and CDR2 is SYGVKD. The CDR3 is 15 amino acids. This clonotype was detected only a few times. From RNA transcripts, TCR beta CDR3 regions were amplified. The primer set for the first-round RT-PCR of the TCR CDR3 was HTBI. Each CDR3 protein is one row after TCRdb ran MiXCR on the multiplex PCR reads. The sample lists more than 450,000 distinct CDR3 sequences, around 20% occurring once.

The sequence came from a middle-aged man with Graves' ophthalmopathy. The sample taken for sequencing was blood. The chain couples TRBV10-3 to TRBJ2-2; 7 nucleotides align to TRBD2. The CDR3 spells CAISPFTSESGELFF. The DNA for the CDR3 is TGTGCCATCAGCCCCTTCACTAGCGAGTCCGGGGAGCTGTTTTTT.